The 24 T cell receptor beta chains below were found in one sample sequenced in a study of blood T cells in healthy people across ages. A second PCR of 7 to 11 cycles used a sample-barcoded 5' primer and a J-beta primer mix. TCRdb passed the 5' RACE reads through MiXCR, listing each CDR3 protein once. The sample yields hundreds of thousands of distinct CDR3 sequences, roughly 43% seen once. Sequencing used blood. These TCRs come from a woman aged 55-70 years in good health.

This clonotype was recorded a few times. The chain recombines TRBV5-1 with TRBJ2-7, with D perhaps matching TRBD1 (5 bases). This CDR3 spans 15 amino acids. V was clipped by 0 bases and J by 6 bases, with 16 bases between them. Germline CDR1 is SGHRS and CDR2 is YFSETQ. CDR3 DNA: TGCGCCAGCAGCTTGGTGACAGAAATTTCCCGCGAGCAGTACTTC. It translates to CASSLVTEISREQYF.

The V call is TRBV6-1, the J call TRBJ2-1, with unresolved D. This CDR3 region has 17 residues. Per the germline V gene, CDR1 is MNHNS and CDR2 is SASEGT. V lost 0 bases, J lost 0 bases, and 12 bases lay in between. In nucleotides, the CDR3 is TGTGCCAGCAGTGAAGCGCTCCTTATGAGCTCCTACAATGAGCAGTTCTTC. Translation: CASSEALLMSSYNEQFF.

The sample holds a few counts of this clonotype. The chain employs TRBV18 and TRBJ2-5, with D tentatively TRBD2 (7 bases). The J call may be mistaken, given a closer DNA end match to TRBJ2-7. The CDR3 is made up of 15 amino acids. CDR1 and CDR2 (germline): KGHSH, LQKENI. CDR3 in amino acids: CASSPGGRGGYEQYF. CDR3 nucleotides: TGTGCCAGCTCACCCGGCGGGAGAGGGGGATACGAGCAGTACTTC.

The gene calls are TRBV28 and TRBJ2-6; TRBD1 matches at 9 bases. CDR1 and CDR2 (germline): MDHEN, SYDVKM. This CDR3 has 19 amino acids. V lost 5 bases to trimming and J lost 0 bases; unmatched junction nucleotides: 11. CDR3 coding DNA: TGTGCCAGCAGTCCCCAGGGGCACAGGGGGCTCTCTGGGGCCAACGTCCTGACTTTC. This translates into CASSPQGHRGLSGANVLTF.

Turning to this clonotype: A much larger clone is a single base away; this may be a read error. The chain carries TRBV4-2 and TRBJ1-2; 7 nucleotides align to TRBD1. The CDR3 has 16 residues. Germline CDR1 reads LGHNA; CDR2 reads YNFKEQ. In DNA, the CDR3 is TGTGCCTGCAGCCAACCGACAGGGACGGAGGCTAGGGGCTACACCTTC. It specifies CACSQPTGTEARGYTF.

This chain connects TRBV27 to TRBJ2-7, with no clear D. Between the trimmed V and J ends, which lost 2 bases and 5 bases, there was a span of 10 bases. The CDR3 covers 13 residues. From germline, CDR1 is MNHEY and CDR2 SMNVEV (reference sequence). Written as DNA, the CDR3 is TGTGCCAGCAGTTTACGGCAATCCCACGAGCAGTACTTC. It translates to CASSLRQSHEQYF.

The rearrangement joins TRBV28 to TRBJ2-5; D is perhaps TRBD2 (7 bases). With the DNA end fitting TRBJ2-4 better, the J assignment may be wrong. CDR3 length: 16 residues. Looked up from germline, CDR1 is MDHEN and CDR2 is SYDVKM. CDR3 sequence reads: CASSVGLGQLINIQYF. Here the CDR3 DNA reads TGTGCCAGCAGTGTTGGACTAGGACAGTTAATAAACATTCAGTACTTC.

The rearrangement links TRBV29-1 to TRBJ1-2, with D possibly being TRBD1 (5 bases). CDR1 is SQVTM and CDR2 is ANQGSEA in the germline V gene. The CDR3 sequence is 11 residues long. V lost 4 bases and J lost 10, with 13 bases in between. The CDR3: CSVGGTEDYTF. The CDR3 DNA is TGCAGCGTTGGGGGGACGGAGGACTACACCTTC.

In regard to this clonotype: A read error may account for a junction end that differs from germline. The rearrangement joins TRBV29-1 to TRBJ2-1, with TRBD2 identical over 9 bases. Germline lookup yields CDR1 SQVTM and CDR2 ANQGSEA. The CDR3 is 14 residues long. CDR3 amino acids: CSTAGGGAHDEQFF. The CDR3 region has the DNA TGTAGCACCGCCGGCGGGGGGGCCCACGATGAGCAGTTCTTC.

The chain carries TRBV20-1 and TRBJ1-1; 7 bases align to TRBD1. CDR1 and CDR2 from the germline V gene are DFQATT and SNEGSKA (reference sequence). This CDR3 has 12 amino acids. V trimming: 6 bases; J trimming: 11 bases; junction bases outside the gene matches: 12. For the CDR3, the DNA is TGCAGTGCAGGGGGGAGGGGGCGTTCTGCTTTCTTT. Residues: CSAGGRGRSAFF.

Many counts were recorded for this clonotype. The chain recombines TRBV20-1 with TRBJ2-3; a possible D gene is TRBD1 (5 bases). CDR3 length equals 13 residues. The V end was cut by 0 bases, the J end by 4 bases, with 8 bases between. The germline CDR1 and CDR2 sequences are DFQATT and SNEGSKA (reference sequence). CDR3 in amino acids: CSARDAGPDTQYF. CDR3 DNA sequence: TGCAGTGCTAGAGACGCAGGGCCAGATACGCAGTATTTT.

The chain uses TRBV6-5 and TRBJ2-1; maybe TRBD2 (5 bases). This CDR3 contains 15 residues. Germline V gives CDR1 MNHEY, CDR2 SVGAGI. Trimming took 2 bases from V and 7 from J, leaving 15 bases between them. The CDR3 loop reads CASSYGSGPGNEQFF. CDR3 nucleotides: TGTGCCAGCAGTTACGGGAGCGGACCTGGGAATGAGCAGTTCTTC.

The chain links TRBV28 to TRBJ1-1; D ambiguous. This CDR3 has 16 residues. In germline, CDR1 is MDHEN, CDR2 SYDVKM. V lost 5 bases to trimming and J lost 3 bases, with 19 bases between them. The CDR3 loop is CASSPPPGVGYTEAFF. In DNA form, the CDR3 reads TGTGCCAGCAGTCCTCCCCCCGGGGTGGGGTACACTGAAGCTTTCTTT.

The gene calls are TRBV3-1 and TRBJ2-5; TRBD2 might be the D (5 bases). Trimming took off 2 bases at V and 4 bases at J, with 11 bases between the two ends. This CDR3 has 14 amino acids. CDR1 and CDR2 from the germline V gene are LGHDT and YNNKEL (reference sequence). The CDR3 bases are TGTGCCAGCAGCCAACCCGGGATGATAGAGACCCAGTACTTC. It encodes CASSQPGMIETQYF.

This clonotype has only a few counts. The chain has TRBV7-2 and TRBJ2-1; tentatively, D is TRBD1 or TRBD2 (6 bases each). The CDR3 has 16 residues. Trimming shortened V by 5 bases and J by 3 bases, and 17 bases separated the two germline ends. Germline CDR1 reads SGHTA; CDR2 reads FQGNSA. The CDR3 DNA follows: TGTGCCAGCAGCGAAGGCGGGACACCGTTCTACAATGAGCAGTTCTTC. Translated: CASSEGGTPFYNEQFF.

The chain joins TRBV6-6 to TRBJ2-5; perhaps TRBD2 as D (5 bases). The assigned J gene may be wrong: the sequence end matches TRBJ2-7 better. Germline V gene sequence: CDR1 MNHNY, CDR2 SVGAGI (reference sequence). This CDR3 spans 14 amino acids. The CDR3 spells CASSYSLEVGEQYF. The CDR3 coding sequence is TGTGCCAGCAGTTACTCATTGGAGGTCGGCGAGCAGTACTTC.

The chain recombines TRBV28 with TRBJ1-2; TRBD1 is a possible D gene (6 bases). The CDR3 is 17 amino acids. V was cut by 2 bases and J by 5 bases, with 21 bases left in between. The germline gives CDR1 MDHEN, CDR2 SYDVKM. The CDR3 region has the DNA TGTGCCAGCAGTTTAGGGGGGCCCCCTACGGAGACTTATGGCTACACCTTC. Encoded protein: CASSLGGPPTETYGYTF.

This clonotype was seen ten or more times. The chain recombines TRBV10-2 with TRBJ2-5; 8 bases agree with TRBD1. With 7 bases clipped from V and 0 bases from J, the junction kept 10 bases outside the gene matches. Germline-derived CDR1 and CDR2 are WSHSY and SAAADI. The CDR3 loop spans 16 amino acids. The DNA for the CDR3 is TGCGCCAGCACTCAGCCCGACAGGGGAAACCAAGAGACCCAGTACTTC. Its protein product is CASTQPDRGNQETQYF.

The V call is TRBV20-1, the J call TRBJ2-4; TRBD1 might be the D (6 bases). The CDR3 sequence is 13 residues long. Trimming left V 6 bases short and J 0 bases short, with 9 bases between. From germline, CDR1 is DFQATT and CDR2 SNEGSKA (reference sequence). The CDR3 sequence: CSAGALAKNIQYF. CDR3 DNA: TGCAGTGCGGGGGCCTTAGCCAAAAACATTCAGTACTTC.

The rearrangement uses TRBV7-9 and TRBJ2-1, with 11 bases fitting TRBD2. V shed 3 bases, J shed 5 bases, and the junction held 3 bases outside the gene matches. The germline gives CDR1 SEHNR, CDR2 FQNEAQ (reference sequence). This CDR3 comprises 15 residues. CDR3 sequence reads: CASSFTSGSDNEQFF. In nucleotides, the CDR3 is TGTGCCAGCAGCTTCACTAGCGGGAGCGACAATGAGCAGTTCTTC.

The V and J genes are TRBV5-5 and TRBJ1-2; D possibly corresponds to TRBD1 (6 bases). Germline-derived CDR1 and CDR2 are SGHKS and YYEKEE (reference sequence). This CDR3 comprises 15 residues. Trimming shortened V by 3 bases and J by 0 bases, and 12 bases separated the two germline ends. The CDR3 spells CASSSGGLANYGYTF. The CDR3 nucleotides read TGTGCCAGCAGCTCCGGGGGCTTAGCTAACTATGGCTACACCTTC. Filled out from reference TRBV5-5 and TRBJ1-2, the complete variable domain reads DAGVTQSPTHLIKTRGQQVTLRCSPISGHKSVSWYQQVLGQGPQFIFQYYEKEERGRGNFPDRFSARQFPNYSSELNVNALLLGDSALYLCASSSGGLANYGYTFGSGTRLTVV.

This clonotype has more than one count but fewer than ten. V is TRBV24-1 and J is TRBJ2-3, with unresolved D. The CDR3 totals 13 residues. Germline V lookup: CDR1 KGHDR, CDR2 SFDVKD. V was pared by 2 bases and J by 10 bases, with 12 bases between. Here the CDR3 DNA reads TGTGCCACCAGTGATTGGAGATTCGGTCCGCAGTATTTT. It translates to CATSDWRFGPQYF.

The rearrangement uses TRBV2 and TRBJ2-2; 11 nucleotides match TRBD2. CDR3 length equals 15 residues. Trimming took 2 bases from V and 4 from J; bases not matched to a gene: 0. Germline CDR1 and CDR2: SNHLY and FYNNEI. In nucleotides, the CDR3 is TGTGCCAGCAGTGAACTAGCGGGAGGCACCGGGGAGCTGTTTTTT. Protein sequence: CASSELAGGTGELFF.

The chain links TRBV30 to TRBJ2-7, with 7 nucleotides matching TRBD1. The CDR3 length is 13 residues. The germline V gene has CDR1 GTSNPN and CDR2 SVGIG (reference sequence). The V segment lost 3 bases and the J segment 5 bases; nucleotides outside the gene matches: 7. The CDR3 here is CAWSGQVGHEQYF. The CDR3 DNA reads as TGTGCCTGGAGCGGACAGGTGGGCCACGAGCAGTACTTC.